This T cell receptor (beta chain) is drawn from a study of response to subunit inactivated influenza vaccine. Study-wide results and limits: Few new T cells, the authors suggested, are recruited by each seasonal influenza vaccination.

J was trimmed by 12 bases and V by 6 bases; bases with no gene match: 8. CDR3 length: 11 residues. TCRdb processed the RT-PCR reads anew with MiXCR; each CDR3 protein has one entry. The sample includes hundreds of thousands of distinct CDR3 sequences, 15% to 19% seen only once; the top ten take under 14%. This clonotype was counted a few times. Its antigen remains unidentified. This chain connects TRBV12-3 or TRBV12-4 to TRBJ2-7; TRBD2 matches 7 bases. This specimen consisted of PBMCs from blood, obtained 12 days after vaccination. This receptor was taken from a man aged 45-60 years who received an inactivated influenza vaccine. CDR3 loop: CASSPGGSAYF. Written as DNA, the CDR3 is TGTGCCAGCAGCCCCGGGGGGTCGGCGTACTTC.